The 7 T cell receptor beta chains below were found in one sample sequenced in a study of OX40 agonist ivuxolimab in advanced cancers. The data were produced by immunoSEQ multiplex PCR, yet TCRdb's version contains in-frame clones alone and is incomplete. The sample has some 64,000 clones, 70% to 90% seen once. This specimen consisted of CD4+ or CD8+ T cells sorted from blood, obtained in a trial of the OX40 agonist ivuxolimab. The source is an adult with an advanced solid tumor such as melanoma, head and neck, liver or kidney cancer.

V and J are TRBV19 and TRBJ2-3; 8 bases align to TRBD1. V lost 2 bases and J lost 6; bases outside the gene matches: 4. Germline-derived CDR1 and CDR2 are LNHDA and SQIVND (reference sequence). The CDR3 length is 14 residues. The CDR3 DNA reads as TGTGCCAGTAGTATACAGGGGGCAACGGATACGCAGTATTTT. Residues: CASSIQGATDTQYF.

The chain employs TRBV6-1 and TRBJ2-7, with 15 nucleotides matching TRBD2. CDR1 and CDR2 (germline): MNHNS, SASEGT. This CDR3 is 15 amino acids long. V was pared by 7 bases and J by 3 bases, with 4 bases of the junction left unmatched. The DNA of the CDR3 is TGTGCCAGCATTCTGGGACTAGCGGGGGGCTACGAGCAGTACTTC. Encoded protein: CASILGLAGGYEQYF.

This clone was seen just once. The chain combines TRBV5-6 with TRBJ1-2, with no clear D. This CDR3 spans 14 amino acids. With 5 bases removed from V and 3 bases from J, the gap between germline ends came to 14 bases. CDR1 SGHDT and CDR2 YYEEEE come from the germline V gene. The CDR3 nucleotides are TGTGCCAGCAGTCCCACAGCCGGGGACTATGGCTACACCTTC. Amino acids: CASSPTAGDYGYTF. Filled out from reference TRBV5-6 and TRBJ1-2, the complete variable domain reads DAGVTQSPTHLIKTRGQQVTLRCSPKSGHDTVSWYQQALGQGPQFIFQYYEEEERQRGNFPDRFSGHQFPNYSSELNVNALLLGDSALYLCASSPTAGDYGYTFGSGTRLTVV.

This chain links TRBV4-1 with TRBJ2-3; 15 bases align to TRBD2. In germline, CDR1 is MGHRA, CDR2 YSYEKL. The CDR3 extends over 20 amino acids. V lost 0 bases, J lost 0 bases, and 7 bases stayed unmatched. CDR3 bases: TGCGCCAGCAGCCAAGATGGGACTAGCGGGGGGACCCAGAGCACAGATACGCAGTATTTT. The encoded protein is CASSQDGTSGGTQSTDTQYF.

The rearrangement links TRBV19 to TRBJ1-5, with a tentative D call TRBD1 (5 bases). The CDR3 has 16 residues. CDR1 is LNHDA and CDR2 is SQIVND in the germline V gene (reference sequence). V lost 5 bases and J lost 0, with 14 bases in between. In nucleotides, the CDR3 is TGTGCCAGTAGTGACTTGGGGACTCATAGCAATCAGCCCCAGCATTTT. It yields the protein CASSDLGTHSNQPQHF. The full variable domain, with the rest looked up from reference TRBV19 and TRBJ1-5, is DGGITQSPKYLFRKEGQNVTLSCEQNLNHDAMYWYRQDPGQGLRLIYYSQIVNDFQKGDIAEGYSVSREKKESFPLTVTSAQKNPTAFYLCASSDLGTHSNQPQHFGDGTRLSIL.

As for this clone: Within the sample, other DNA sequences also encode this same CDR3. The rearrangement joins TRBV19 to TRBJ2-7; 11 nucleotides match TRBD1. The CDR3 has 14 amino acids. J was trimmed by 2 bases and V by 6 bases; bases with no gene match: 3. Per the germline V gene, CDR1 is LNHDA and CDR2 is SQIVND (reference sequence). The CDR3 reads CASSPGQGAYEQYF. DNA for the CDR3: TGTGCCAGTAGCCCGGGACAGGGGGCCTACGAGCAGTACTTC.

V gene TRBV6-5 combines with J gene TRBJ1-1; the D gene is possibly TRBD1 (5 bases). The CDR3 consists of 15 residues. Germline values: CDR1 MNHEY, CDR2 SVGAGI. Trimming took 0 bases from V and 0 from J, leaving 8 bases between them. The DNA of the CDR3 is TGTGCCAGCAGTTACTCGGCAGGGATGAACACTGAAGCTTTCTTT. Its translation is CASSYSAGMNTEAFF.